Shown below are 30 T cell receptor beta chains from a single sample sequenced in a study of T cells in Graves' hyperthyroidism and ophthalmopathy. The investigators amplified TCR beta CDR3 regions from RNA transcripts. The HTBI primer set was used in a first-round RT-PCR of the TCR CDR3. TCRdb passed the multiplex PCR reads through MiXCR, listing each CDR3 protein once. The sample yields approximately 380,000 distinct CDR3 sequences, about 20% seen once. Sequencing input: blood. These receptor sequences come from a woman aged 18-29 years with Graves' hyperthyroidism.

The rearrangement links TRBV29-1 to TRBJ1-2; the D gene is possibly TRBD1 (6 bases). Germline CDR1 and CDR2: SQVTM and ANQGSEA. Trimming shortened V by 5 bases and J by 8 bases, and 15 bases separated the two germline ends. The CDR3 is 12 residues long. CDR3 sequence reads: CSVSQGVGGYTF. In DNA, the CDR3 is TGCAGCGTTTCACAGGGAGTAGGGGGCTACACCTTC.

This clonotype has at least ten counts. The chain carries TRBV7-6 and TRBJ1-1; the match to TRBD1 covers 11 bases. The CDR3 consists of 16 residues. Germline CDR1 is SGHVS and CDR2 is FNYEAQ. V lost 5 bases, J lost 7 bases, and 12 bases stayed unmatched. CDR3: CASSLTGTGGMGEAFF. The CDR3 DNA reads TGTGCCAGCAGCCTCACCGGGACAGGGGGGATGGGTGAAGCTTTCTTT.

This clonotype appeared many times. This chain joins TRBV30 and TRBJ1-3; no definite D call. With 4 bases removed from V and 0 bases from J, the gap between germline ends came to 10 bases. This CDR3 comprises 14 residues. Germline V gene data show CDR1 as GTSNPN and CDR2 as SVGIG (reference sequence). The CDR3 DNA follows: TGTGCCTGGAACCGGGTCGGCTCTGGAAACACCATATATTTT. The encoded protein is CAWNRVGSGNTIYF.

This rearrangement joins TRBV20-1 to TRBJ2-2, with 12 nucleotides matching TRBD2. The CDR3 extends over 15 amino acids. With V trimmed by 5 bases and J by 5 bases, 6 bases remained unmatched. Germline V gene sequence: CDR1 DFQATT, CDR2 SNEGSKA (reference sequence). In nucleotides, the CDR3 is TGCAGTGCTCCTAGCGGGGGGGCTGGTACCGGGGAGCTGTTTTTT. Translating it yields CSAPSGGAGTGELFF.

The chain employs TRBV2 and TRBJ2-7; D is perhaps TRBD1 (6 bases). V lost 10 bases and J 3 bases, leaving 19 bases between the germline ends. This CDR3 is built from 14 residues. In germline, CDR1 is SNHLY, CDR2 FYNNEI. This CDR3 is CATHPGRGLYEQYF. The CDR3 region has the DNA TGTGCCACCCACCCGGGCAGGGGTCTCTACGAGCAGTACTTC.

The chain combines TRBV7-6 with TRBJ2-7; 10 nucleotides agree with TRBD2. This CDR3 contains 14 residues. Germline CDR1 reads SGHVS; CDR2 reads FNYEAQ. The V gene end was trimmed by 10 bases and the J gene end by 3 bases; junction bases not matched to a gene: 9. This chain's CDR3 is CATRILAGHYEQYF. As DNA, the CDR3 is TGTGCCACCCGGATACTAGCGGGACACTACGAGCAGTACTTC.

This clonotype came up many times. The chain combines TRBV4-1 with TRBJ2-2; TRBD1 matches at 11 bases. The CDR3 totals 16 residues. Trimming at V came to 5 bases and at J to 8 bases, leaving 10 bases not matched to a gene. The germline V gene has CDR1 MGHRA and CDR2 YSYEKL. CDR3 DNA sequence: TGCGCCAGCAGCTCCGCCGGGACAGGGGGTACAGGGGAGCTGTTTTTT. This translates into CASSSAGTGGTGELFF.

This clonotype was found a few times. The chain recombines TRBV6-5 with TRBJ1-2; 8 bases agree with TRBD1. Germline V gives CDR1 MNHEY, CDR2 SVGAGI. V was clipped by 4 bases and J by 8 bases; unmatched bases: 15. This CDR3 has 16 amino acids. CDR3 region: CASSSPMPGQAMGYTF. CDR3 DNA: TGTGCCAGCAGTTCCCCAATGCCGGGACAGGCTATGGGCTACACCTTC.

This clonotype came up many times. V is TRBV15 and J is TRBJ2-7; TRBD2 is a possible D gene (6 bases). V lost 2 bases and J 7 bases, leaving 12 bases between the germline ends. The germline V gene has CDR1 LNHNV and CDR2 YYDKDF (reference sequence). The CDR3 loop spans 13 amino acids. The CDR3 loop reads CATSRRGGVEQYF. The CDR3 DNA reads TGTGCCACCAGCAGAAGGGGAGGAGTTGAGCAGTACTTC.

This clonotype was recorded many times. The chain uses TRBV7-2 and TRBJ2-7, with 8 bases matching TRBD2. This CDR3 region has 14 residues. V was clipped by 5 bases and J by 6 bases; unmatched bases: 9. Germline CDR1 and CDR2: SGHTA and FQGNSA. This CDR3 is CASSPRGGFGEQYF. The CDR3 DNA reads TGTGCCAGCAGCCCACGGGGGGGTTTCGGCGAGCAGTACTTC. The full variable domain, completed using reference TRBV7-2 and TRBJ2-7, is GAGVSQSPSNKVTEKGKDVELRCDPISGHTALYWYRQSLGQGLEFLIYFQGNSAPDKSGLPSDRFSAERTGGSVSTLTIQRTQQEDSAVYLCASSPRGGFGEQYFGPGTRLTVT.

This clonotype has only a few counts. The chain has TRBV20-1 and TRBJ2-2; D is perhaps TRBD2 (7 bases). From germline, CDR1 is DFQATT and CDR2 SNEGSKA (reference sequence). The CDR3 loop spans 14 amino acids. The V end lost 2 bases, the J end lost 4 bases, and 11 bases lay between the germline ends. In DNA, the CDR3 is TGCAGTGCTAGAAAGGGGGGGATCACCGGGGAGCTGTTTTTT. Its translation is CSARKGGITGELFF.

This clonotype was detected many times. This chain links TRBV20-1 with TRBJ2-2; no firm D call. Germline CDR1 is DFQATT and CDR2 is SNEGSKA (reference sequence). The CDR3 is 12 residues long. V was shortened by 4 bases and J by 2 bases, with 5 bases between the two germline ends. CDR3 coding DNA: TGCAGTGCTACAAAAAACACCGGGGAGCTGTTTTTT. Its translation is CSATKNTGELFF.

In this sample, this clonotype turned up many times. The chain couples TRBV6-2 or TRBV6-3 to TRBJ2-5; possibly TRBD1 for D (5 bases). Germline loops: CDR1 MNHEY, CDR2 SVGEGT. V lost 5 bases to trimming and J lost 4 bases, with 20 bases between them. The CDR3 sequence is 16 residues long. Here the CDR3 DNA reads TGTGCCAGCAGTGTTCTAGGGGCGACCTTACGAGAGACCCAGTACTTC. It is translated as CASSVLGATLRETQYF.

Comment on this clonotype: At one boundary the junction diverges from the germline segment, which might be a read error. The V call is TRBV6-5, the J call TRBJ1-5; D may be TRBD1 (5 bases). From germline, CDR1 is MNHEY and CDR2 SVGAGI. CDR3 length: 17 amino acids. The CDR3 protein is CASSSSQGSLLRQPQRF. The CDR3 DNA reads TGCGCCAGCAGTTCCAGCCAGGGAAGTTTATTAAGGCAGCCCCAGCGTTTT.

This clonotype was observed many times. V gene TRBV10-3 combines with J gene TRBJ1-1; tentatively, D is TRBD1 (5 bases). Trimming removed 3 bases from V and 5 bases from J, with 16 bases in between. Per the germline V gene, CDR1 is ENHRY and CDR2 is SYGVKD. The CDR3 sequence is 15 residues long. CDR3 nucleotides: TGTGCCATCAGTGACGCATTCGGTGGGGGTACTGAAGCTTTCTTT. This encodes CAISDAFGGGTEAFF.

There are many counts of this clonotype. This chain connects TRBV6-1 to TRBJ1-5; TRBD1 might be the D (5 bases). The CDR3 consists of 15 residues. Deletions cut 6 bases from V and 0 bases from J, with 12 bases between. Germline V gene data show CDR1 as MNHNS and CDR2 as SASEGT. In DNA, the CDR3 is TGTGCCAGCAGCGACAGAAGGGGTAGCAATCAGCCCCAGCATTTT. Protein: CASSDRRGSNQPQHF.

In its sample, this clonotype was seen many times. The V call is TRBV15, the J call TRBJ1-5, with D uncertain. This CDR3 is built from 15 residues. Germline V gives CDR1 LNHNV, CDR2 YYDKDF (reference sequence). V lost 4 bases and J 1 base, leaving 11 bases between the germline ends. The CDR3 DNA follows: TGTGCCACCAGCAATTGGGAGGACAGCAATCAGCCCCAGCATTTT. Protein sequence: CATSNWEDSNQPQHF.

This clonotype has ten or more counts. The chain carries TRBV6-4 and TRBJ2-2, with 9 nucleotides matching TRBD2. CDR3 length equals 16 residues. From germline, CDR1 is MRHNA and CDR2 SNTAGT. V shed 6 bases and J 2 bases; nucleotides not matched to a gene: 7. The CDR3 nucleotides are TGTGCCAGCAGCCCTTCTAGCGGGGACAACACCGGGGAGCTGTTTTTT. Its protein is CASSPSSGDNTGELFF.

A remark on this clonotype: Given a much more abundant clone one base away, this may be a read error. In nucleotides, the CDR3 is TGTGCCAGCTCCAGGGTAAACGCTGAAGCTTGCTTT. It translates to CASSRVNAEACF. This chain uses TRBV18 with TRBJ1-1; maybe TRBD1 (5 bases). Per the germline V gene, CDR1 is KGHSH and CDR2 is LQKENI. This CDR3 is built from 12 residues.

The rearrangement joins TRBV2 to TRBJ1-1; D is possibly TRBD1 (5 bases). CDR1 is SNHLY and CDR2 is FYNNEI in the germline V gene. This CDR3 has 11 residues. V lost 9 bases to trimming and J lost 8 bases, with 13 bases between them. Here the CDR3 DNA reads TGTGCCAGGGCTGGGGGAGGCGAAGCTTTCTTT. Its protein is CARAGGGEAFF. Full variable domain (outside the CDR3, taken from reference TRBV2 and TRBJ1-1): EPEVTQTPSHQVTQMGQEVILRCVPISNHLYFYWYRQILGQKVEFLVSFYNNEISEKSEIFDDQFSVERPDGSNFTLKIRSTKLEDSAMYFCARAGGGEAFFGQGTRLTVV.

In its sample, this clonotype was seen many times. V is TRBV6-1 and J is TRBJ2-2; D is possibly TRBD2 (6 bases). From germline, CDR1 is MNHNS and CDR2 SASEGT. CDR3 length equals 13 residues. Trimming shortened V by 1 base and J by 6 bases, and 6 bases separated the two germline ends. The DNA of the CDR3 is TGTGCCAGCAGTGAAGGGGAGGCCGGGGAGCTGTTTTTT. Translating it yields CASSEGEAGELFF.

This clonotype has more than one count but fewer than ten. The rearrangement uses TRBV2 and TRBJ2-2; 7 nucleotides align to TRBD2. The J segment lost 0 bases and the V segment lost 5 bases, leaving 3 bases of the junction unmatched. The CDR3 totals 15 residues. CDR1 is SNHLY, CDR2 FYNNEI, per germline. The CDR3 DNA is TGTGCCAGCAGTTGGACTAGTGCGAACACCGGGGAGCTGTTTTTT. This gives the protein CASSWTSANTGELFF. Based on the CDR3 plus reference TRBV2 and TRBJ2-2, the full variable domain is EPEVTQTPSHQVTQMGQEVILRCVPISNHLYFYWYRQILGQKVEFLVSFYNNEISEKSEIFDDQFSVERPDGSNFTLKIRSTKLEDSAMYFCASSWTSANTGELFFGEGSRLTVL.

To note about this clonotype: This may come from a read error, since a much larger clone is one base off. The CDR3: CSARFSGRMNTEAFF. CDR3 in DNA: TGCAGTGCTAGGTTTTCAGGGCGGATGAACACTGAAGCTTTCTTT. The chain combines TRBV20-1 with TRBJ1-1; the D gene is possibly TRBD1 (5 bases). Looked up from germline, CDR1 is DFQATT and CDR2 is SNEGSKA (reference sequence). This CDR3 comprises 15 residues. V was shortened by 3 bases and J by 0 bases, with 14 bases between the two germline ends.

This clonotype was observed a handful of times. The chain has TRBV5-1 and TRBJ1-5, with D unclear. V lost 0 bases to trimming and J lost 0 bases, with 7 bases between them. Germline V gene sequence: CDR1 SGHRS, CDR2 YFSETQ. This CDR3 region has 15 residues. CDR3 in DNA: TGCGCCAGCAGCTTGGTACCGGGTAGCAATCAGCCCCAGCATTTT. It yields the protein CASSLVPGSNQPQHF.

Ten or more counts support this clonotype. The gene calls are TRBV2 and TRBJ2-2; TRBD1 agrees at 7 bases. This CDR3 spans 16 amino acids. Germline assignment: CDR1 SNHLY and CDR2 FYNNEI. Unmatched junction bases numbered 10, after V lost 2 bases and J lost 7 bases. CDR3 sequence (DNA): TGTGCCAGCAGTGAAAGAAGGGGGCGCTTAAACGGGGAGCTGTTTTTT. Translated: CASSERRGRLNGELFF.

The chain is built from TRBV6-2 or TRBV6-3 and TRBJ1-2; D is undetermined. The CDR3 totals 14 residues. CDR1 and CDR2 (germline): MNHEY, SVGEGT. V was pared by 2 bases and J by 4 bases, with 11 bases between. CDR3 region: CASSYVTLLYGYTF. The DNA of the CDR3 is TGTGCCAGCAGTTACGTGACACTACTCTATGGCTACACCTTC.

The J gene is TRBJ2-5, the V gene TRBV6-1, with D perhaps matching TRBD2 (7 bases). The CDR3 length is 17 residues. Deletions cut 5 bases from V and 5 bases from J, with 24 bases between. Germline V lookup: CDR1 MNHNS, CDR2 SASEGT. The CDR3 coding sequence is TGTGCCAGCAGTACCCCGAGGGGGGGCGCGGCTGGGGAGACCCAGTACTTC. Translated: CASSTPRGGAAGETQYF.

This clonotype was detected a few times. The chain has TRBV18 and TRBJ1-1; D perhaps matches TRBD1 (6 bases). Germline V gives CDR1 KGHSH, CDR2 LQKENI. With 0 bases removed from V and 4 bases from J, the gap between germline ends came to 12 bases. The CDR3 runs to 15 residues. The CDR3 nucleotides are TGTGCCAGCTCACCACCGAACGAGGGGGGCACTGAAGCTTTCTTT. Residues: CASSPPNEGGTEAFF.

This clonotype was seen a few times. The CDR3 DNA sequence: TGTGCCAGCAGTTTAGGTTGGAGGGGGATTGCTGGCTACACCTTC. This encodes CASSLGWRGIAGYTF. The chain has TRBV12-3 or TRBV12-4 and TRBJ1-2; weak D call: TRBD1 (6 bases). V was shortened by 1 base and J by 7 bases, with 16 bases between the two germline ends. The CDR3 loop spans 15 amino acids.

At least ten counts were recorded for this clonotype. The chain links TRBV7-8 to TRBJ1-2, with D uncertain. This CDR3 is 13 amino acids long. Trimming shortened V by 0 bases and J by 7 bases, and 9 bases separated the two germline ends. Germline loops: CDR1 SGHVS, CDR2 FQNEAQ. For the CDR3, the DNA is TGTGCCAGCAGCTTAGCGGGCGGGTTTGGCTACACCTTC. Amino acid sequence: CASSLAGGFGYTF.